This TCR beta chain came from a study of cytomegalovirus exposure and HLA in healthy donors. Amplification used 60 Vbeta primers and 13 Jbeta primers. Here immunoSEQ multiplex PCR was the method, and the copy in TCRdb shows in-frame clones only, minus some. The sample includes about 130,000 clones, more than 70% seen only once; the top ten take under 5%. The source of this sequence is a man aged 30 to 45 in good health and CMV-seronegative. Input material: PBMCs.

CDR3 protein: CASSFRDGREFF. CDR3 nucleotide sequence: TGTGCCAGCAGTTTCAGAGATGGGAGGGAGTTCTTC. The J gene is TRBJ2-1, the V gene TRBV27; 7 bases map to TRBD2. In germline, CDR1 is MNHEY, CDR2 SMNVEV (reference sequence). J was trimmed by 14 bases and V by 3 bases; bases with no gene match: 7. CDR3 length: 12 amino acids.